Following are 16 T cell receptor beta chains from one sample sequenced in a study of control samples from healthy donors and cancer patients. Generated by immunoSEQ multiplex PCR, the TCRdb table keeps only in-frame clones and is missing some. The data hold fewer than 100,000 clones, with about 88% observed a single time. Sequencing was done on a sample of blood. The receptors originated from a woman between 45 and 65 years old in good health.

The rearrangement uses TRBV2 and TRBJ2-4; tentatively, D is TRBD1 or TRBD2 (5 bases each). Germline V gene lookup returns CDR1 SNHLY and CDR2 FYNNEI. The CDR3 runs 13 residues. With 2 bases removed from V and 8 bases from J, the gap between germline ends came to 10 bases. CDR3 loop: CASSEMGRDIQYF. DNA of the CDR3: TGTGCCAGCAGTGAAATGGGGCGGGACATTCAGTACTTC.

This rearrangement joins TRBV7-9 to TRBJ1-2; 7 bases are a match to TRBD1. Per germline, CDR1 SEHNR and CDR2 FQNEAQ (reference sequence). With V trimmed by 5 bases and J by 0 bases, 9 bases remained unmatched. There are 16 residues in the CDR3. CDR3 residues: CASSPDRHPANYGYTF. The CDR3 DNA follows: TGTGCCAGCAGCCCGGACAGGCACCCAGCTAACTATGGCTACACCTTC.

The chain combines TRBV5-1 with TRBJ2-7, with D hard to call. Trimming took 0 bases from V and 3 from J, leaving 1 base between them. The CDR3 has 11 amino acids. Germline V CDR1 and CDR2: SGHRS, YFSETQ. For the CDR3, the DNA is TGCGCCAGCAGCTTGGACTACGAGCAGTACTTC. It translates to CASSLDYEQYF. Full variable domain (rest looked up from reference TRBV5-1 and TRBJ2-7): KAGVTQTPRYLIKTRGQQVTLSCSPISGHRSVSWYQQTPGQGLQFLFEYFSETQRNKGNFPGRFSGRQFSNSRSEMNVSTLELGDSALYLCASSLDYEQYFGPGTRLTVT.

The CDR3 region has the DNA TGTGCCAGCACCATCTCAGCAAGTGATACGCAGTATTTT. This translates into CASTISASDTQYF. This rearrangement joins TRBV28 to TRBJ2-3; D is undetermined. Germline values: CDR1 MDHEN, CDR2 SYDVKM. Between the trimmed V and J ends, which lost 7 bases and 6 bases, there was a span of 14 bases. This CDR3 is 13 amino acids long.

DNA for the CDR3: TGTGCCAGCAGCTTAAATCCGTGGTATACGCAGTATTTT. Protein: CASSLNPWYTQYF. This sequence joins TRBV7-9 and TRBJ2-3; D gene uncertain. The CDR3 totals 13 residues. Trimming removed 2 bases at V and 7 bases at J, with 10 bases between. Looked up from germline, CDR1 is SEHNR and CDR2 is FQNEAQ (reference sequence).

The V gene is TRBV5-4, the J gene TRBJ1-1; maybe TRBD1 (6 bases). Germline CDR1 SGHNT, CDR2 YYREEE (reference sequence). V was cut by 10 bases and J by 1 base, with 20 bases left in between. The CDR3 runs to 15 residues. CDR3 sequence (DNA): TGTGCCGGAAACCGGGGGGGGGCTCCGAACACTGAAGCTTTCTTT. This sequence encodes CAGNRGGAPNTEAFF.

The chain employs TRBV6-1 and TRBJ2-1, with 8 nucleotides matching TRBD2. Germline V CDR1 and CDR2: MNHNS, SASEGT. The V segment lost 3 bases and the J segment 0 bases; nucleotides outside the gene matches: 7. The CDR3 runs to 17 residues. The CDR3 region has the DNA TGTGCCAGCAGTGACTTACTAGCGGAAAGCTCCTACAATGAGCAGTTCTTC. Amino acids: CASSDLLAESSYNEQFF.

Remarks on this clone: One end of the junction is discordant with germline, which a read error may explain. CDR3 bases: TGTGCCAGCATCAAGGGGATCAGCACGGATACGCAGTATTTT. It codes for CASIKGISTDTQYF. The chain is built from TRBV2 and TRBJ2-3; D possibly corresponds to TRBD1 (5 bases). Germline CDR1 reads SNHLY; CDR2 reads FYNNEI. CDR3 length: 14 residues.

V gene TRBV5-4 combines with J gene TRBJ2-2; D gene unclear. In germline, CDR1 is SGHNT, CDR2 YYREEE (reference sequence). The V and J ends lost 5 bases and 1 base respectively, with 12 bases between them. This CDR3 has 15 amino acids. The DNA of the CDR3 is TGTGCCAGCAGGACGGAGATTATGAACACCGGGGAGCTGTTTTTT. It specifies CASRTEIMNTGELFF.

The rearrangement joins TRBV5-1 to TRBJ1-1; D is unresolved. The germline CDR1 and CDR2 sequences are SGHRS and YFSETQ. Trimming pared 2 bases from V and 5 bases from J, leaving 13 bases between. This CDR3 has 14 amino acids. DNA of the CDR3: TGCGCCAGCAGCTTACTAGATGAGGGAACTGAAGCTTTCTTT. This sequence encodes CASSLLDEGTEAFF. The whole variable domain, remainder taken from reference TRBV5-1 and TRBJ1-1, is KAGVTQTPRYLIKTRGQQVTLSCSPISGHRSVSWYQQTPGQGLQFLFEYFSETQRNKGNFPGRFSGRQFSNSRSEMNVSTLELGDSALYLCASSLLDEGTEAFFGQGTRLTVV.

This sequence joins TRBV2 and TRBJ2-7; 7 nucleotides agree with TRBD1. Germline values: CDR1 SNHLY, CDR2 FYNNEI. Trimming removed 2 bases from V and 2 bases from J; junction bases left unmatched: 6. The CDR3 covers 15 residues. CDR3 region: CASSESQGGPYEQYF. The CDR3 region has the DNA TGTGCCAGCAGTGAATCCCAAGGGGGCCCCTACGAGCAGTACTTC. The full variable domain, with the rest looked up from reference TRBV2 and TRBJ2-7, is EPEVTQTPSHQVTQMGQEVILRCVPISNHLYFYWYRQILGQKVEFLVSFYNNEISEKSEIFDDQFSVERPDGSNFTLKIRSTKLEDSAMYFCASSESQGGPYEQYFGPGTRLTVT.

J is TRBJ2-5 and V is TRBV9; D is perhaps TRBD1 (6 bases). V was clipped by 0 bases and J by 0 bases, with 9 bases between them. Germline V gives CDR1 SGDLS, CDR2 YYNGEE. The CDR3 spans 15 residues. The CDR3 loop is CASSVGTAYQETQYF. CDR3 DNA: TGTGCCAGCAGCGTAGGGACAGCCTACCAAGAGACCCAGTACTTC. Together with reference TRBV9 and TRBJ2-5, the CDR3 gives the full variable domain: DSGVTQTPKHLITATGQRVTLRCSPRSGDLSVYWYQQSLDQGLQFLIQYYNGEERAKGNILERFSAQQFPDLHSELNLSSLELGDSALYFCASSVGTAYQETQYFGPGTRLLVL.

V gene TRBV4-1 combines with J gene TRBJ1-1; 7 bases match TRBD1. Germline values: CDR1 MGHRA, CDR2 YSYEKL. This CDR3 is built from 15 residues. J lost 7 bases, V lost 2 bases, and 10 bases had no gene match. CDR3 in amino acids: CASSQTGASTLEAFF. The DNA of the CDR3 is TGCGCCAGCAGCCAAACAGGGGCGAGTACCCTTGAAGCTTTCTTT.

The chain joins TRBV7-2 to TRBJ2-7, with 12 positions matching TRBD1. The CDR3 totals 14 residues. CDR1 and CDR2 (germline): SGHTA, FQGNSA. The J segment lost 5 bases and the V segment lost 3 bases, leaving 2 bases of the junction unmatched. Here the CDR3 reads CASSLGQGANEQYF. Written as DNA, the CDR3 is TGTGCCAGCAGCTTGGGACAGGGGGCTAACGAGCAGTACTTC.

The J gene is TRBJ1-5, the V gene TRBV10-3; tentative D call: TRBD1 (5 bases). The CDR3 runs 13 residues. Germline-derived CDR1 and CDR2 are ENHRY and SYGVKD. V lost 2 bases and J lost 7, with 9 bases in between. The CDR3 DNA reads TGTGCCATCAGTGAGGCGGGGGTCCAGCCCCAGCATTTT. This translates into CAISEAGVQPQHF.

The V and J genes are TRBV12-3 or TRBV12-4 and TRBJ2-3, with 13 bases lining up with TRBD2. Losses at the gene ends were 6 bases for V and 6 bases for J; bases not matched to a gene: 0. The CDR3 sequence is 13 residues long. The CDR3 coding sequence is TGTGCCAGCAGGACTAGCGGGGGGGATACGCAGTATTTT. It translates to CASRTSGGDTQYF.